These 3 T cell receptor beta chains originate from one sample sequenced in a study of control samples from healthy donors and cancer patients. Repertoires were generated with immunoSEQ multiplex PCR, while TCRdb's copy carries only in-frame clones and drops some. The sample yields under 130,000 clones, around 89% seen once. The sequencing sample was made of PBMCs. Receptors were obtained from a man between 60 and 70 years old with lung cancer.

V usage is TRBV3-1 (or the pseudogene TRBV3-2) and J usage is TRBJ2-7; a possible D gene is TRBD1 (6 bases). Trimming left V 1 base short and J 7 bases short, with 14 bases between. This CDR3 region has 14 residues. Germline values: CDR1 LGHDT, CDR2 YNNKEL (reference sequence). The CDR3 bases are TGTGCCAGCAGCCAAGGTCAGAGAGGGGGTGAGCAGTACTTC. As protein: CASSQGQRGGEQYF.

In this sample, this clone turned up once. The chain is built from TRBV20-1 and TRBJ2-1, with 12 bases aligning to TRBD2. CDR1 is DFQATT, CDR2 SNEGSKA, per germline (reference sequence). The CDR3 extends over 17 amino acids. The J segment lost 7 bases and the V segment lost 3 bases, leaving 13 bases of the junction unmatched. CDR3: CSASASGGADGWNEQFF. The CDR3 nucleotides are TGCAGTGCTAGTGCTAGCGGGGGGGCCGATGGGTGGAATGAGCAGTTCTTC.

The chain joins TRBV3-1 (or the pseudogene TRBV3-2) to TRBJ1-3, with D possibly TRBD1 on 6 matching bases. Germline V gene sequence: CDR1 LGHDT, CDR2 YNNKEL (reference sequence). This CDR3 has 14 amino acids. V lost 0 bases and J lost 10, with 13 bases in between. The CDR3 region has the DNA TGTGCCAGCAGCCAAGATCTAACAGGGAGGACCATATATTTT. Amino acids: CASSQDLTGRTIYF.